This section outlines one T cell receptor beta chain sequence together with its context. Its antigen is still unknown. Base qualities are not at hand, and no much larger clone is one base apart. At diagnosis, tumor, uninvolved tumor-adjacent lung and peripheral blood were collected and then preserved as a mix of FFPE and fresh-frozen material. For TCR repertoire profiling, blood samples were analyzed in the form of peripheral blood mononuclear cells. This sample was taken from a study of T cells in localized non-small cell lung cancer (dated by TCRdb to the early 2020s). At the level of the whole study: The study analyzed T cell repertoires of hundreds of early-stage NSCLC patients, comparing tumors and uninvolved tumor-adjacent lungs. The mean age of the NSCLC patients was 60 to 85 years, with 130 or so men and about a hundred women. The cohort comprised 200 to 300 treatment-naïve NSCLC patients with resected, localized lung tumors.

TCR beta CDR3 regions were sequenced from DNA using the immunoSEQ Assay. In the source study's methods: To compute T cell density, TCR beta template counts were normalized to usable DNA, which was estimated by amplifying housekeeping genes. Richness was estimated using the preseqR package, with extrapolation to 400,000 templates for PBMC samples and to 120,000 templates for tissue samples. Clonality was defined by subtracting Pielou's evenness from one. Differential abundance testing on productive amino-acid clonotypes, with a minimum total count of 5 and an alpha of 0.1, was used to identify tissue-enriched TCRs. The Jaccard Index and the Morisita Overlap Index were used to measure how much the repertoires overlapped between compartments. TCR beta CDR3s were clustered by GLIPH together with public tetramer-defined viral CDR3s, and at least three viral sequences plus V-gene enrichment were required for viral motifs. The table comes from immuneACCESS by way of TCRdb, which keeps in-frame sequences with V and J called. Part of the clones is missing from these tables; in studies checked, under half for an unresolved V gene and the rest for unknown reasons. Clone size and V and J calls were adopted from that table, with D and trimming inferred from the DNA. This sample gives about 23,000 clones in total; less than 90% of them show up just once. The ten top clones hold less than 15% of the sample.

As encoded in the germline V gene, CDR1 is SGHVS while CDR2 is FNYEAQ. The CDR3 has 17 amino acids, counting the end cysteine and phenylalanine. The retained sequence is limited to the CDR3, 51 bases, with the frame set at the first base. V ends up 5 bases short and J 5 bases short, with an unmatched junction base count of 12. General findings and caveats noted by the study authors: Higher T cell density in blood was associated with longer overall survival, whereas higher clonality in adjacent lung was associated with shorter survival. The highest T cell clonality was observed in uninvolved tumor-adjacent lung, where clonality exceeded that of tumor, suggesting that antigenic responses were more focused in uninvolved tumor-adjacent lung. Because multi-region tumor sequencing was not done, intratumor heterogeneity could not be ruled out. A median of roughly 60 of the top 100 tumor clones turned up in the paired uninvolved adjacent lung, and roughly 28 of those clones also ranked among the top 100 of that same adjacent lung. Because the study design was exploratory, TCR variables were selected using unadjusted p-values without false-discovery rate correction.

This chain joins TRBV7-6 to TRBJ2-2; the junction holds 9 bases that match TRBD1. The clonotype originates from a male donor aged 60 or over with stage I lung adenocarcinoma. Sequencing used peripheral blood, obtained before any cancer treatment. The nucleotides read TGTGCCAGCAGCCCTCGGCCCGACAGGGGGTCTACCGGGGAGCTGTTTTTT. It translates as CASSPRPDRGSTGELFF.